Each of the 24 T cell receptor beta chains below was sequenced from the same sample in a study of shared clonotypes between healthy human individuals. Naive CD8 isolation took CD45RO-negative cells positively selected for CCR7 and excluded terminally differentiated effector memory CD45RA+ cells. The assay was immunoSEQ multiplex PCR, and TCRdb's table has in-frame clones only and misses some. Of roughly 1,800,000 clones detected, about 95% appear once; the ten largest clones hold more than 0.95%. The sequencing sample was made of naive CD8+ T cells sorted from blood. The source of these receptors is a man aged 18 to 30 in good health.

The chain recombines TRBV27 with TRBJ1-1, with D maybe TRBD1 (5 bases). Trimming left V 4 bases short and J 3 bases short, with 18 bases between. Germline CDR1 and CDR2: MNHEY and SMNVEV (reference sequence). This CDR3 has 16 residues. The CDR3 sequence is CASSSSAGERDTEAFF. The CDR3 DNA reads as TGTGCCAGCAGTTCAAGCGCGGGGGAGAGGGACACTGAAGCTTTCTTT.

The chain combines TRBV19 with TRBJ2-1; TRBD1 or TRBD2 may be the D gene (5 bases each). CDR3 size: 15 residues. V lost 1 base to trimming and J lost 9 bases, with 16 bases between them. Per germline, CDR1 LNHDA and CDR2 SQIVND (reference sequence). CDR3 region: CASSIGGTRVGEQFF. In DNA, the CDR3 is TGTGCCAGTAGTATAGGAGGGACCCGGGTCGGTGAGCAGTTCTTC. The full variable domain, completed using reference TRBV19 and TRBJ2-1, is DGGITQSPKYLFRKEGQNVTLSCEQNLNHDAMYWYRQDPGQGLRLIYYSQIVNDFQKGDIAEGYSVSREKKESFPLTVTSAQKNPTAFYLCASSIGGTRVGEQFFGPGTRLTVL.

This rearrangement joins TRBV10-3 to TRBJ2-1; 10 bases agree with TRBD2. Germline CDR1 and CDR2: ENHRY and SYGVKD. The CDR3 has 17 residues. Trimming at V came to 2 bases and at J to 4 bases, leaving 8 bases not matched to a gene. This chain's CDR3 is CAISEASGGLAYNEQFF. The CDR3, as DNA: TGTGCCATCAGTGAGGCGAGCGGGGGACTAGCGTACAATGAGCAGTTCTTC.

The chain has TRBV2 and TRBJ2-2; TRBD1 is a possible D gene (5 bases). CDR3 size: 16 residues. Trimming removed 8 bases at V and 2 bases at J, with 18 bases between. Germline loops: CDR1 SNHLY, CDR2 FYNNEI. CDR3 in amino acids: CASARPRAANTGELFF. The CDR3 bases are TGTGCCAGCGCTAGGCCCAGGGCAGCAAACACCGGGGAGCTGTTTTTT.

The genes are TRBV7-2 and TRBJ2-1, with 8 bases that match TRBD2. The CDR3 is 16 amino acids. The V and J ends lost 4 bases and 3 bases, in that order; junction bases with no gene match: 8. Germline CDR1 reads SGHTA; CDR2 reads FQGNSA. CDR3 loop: CASSSPIAGLYNEQFF. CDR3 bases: TGTGCCAGCAGCTCGCCAATAGCGGGGCTCTACAATGAGCAGTTCTTC.

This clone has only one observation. The CDR3 protein is CASSLFGQTIDEQFF. The CDR3 nucleotides read TGTGCCAGCAGCTTATTCGGACAGACAATAGATGAGCAGTTCTTC. The chain links TRBV7-9 to TRBJ2-1; a weak D match, TRBD1 (6 bases). Germline CDR1 reads SEHNR; CDR2 reads FQNEAQ (reference sequence). Deletions cut 2 bases from V and 8 bases from J, with 16 bases between. The CDR3 runs to 15 residues. The full variable domain, rest sourced from reference TRBV7-9 and TRBJ2-1, is DTGVSQNPRHKITKRGQNVTFRCDPISEHNRLYWYRQTLGQGPEFLTYFQNEAQLEKSRLLSDRFSAERPKGSFSTLEIQRTEQGDSAMYLCASSLFGQTIDEQFFGPGTRLTVL.

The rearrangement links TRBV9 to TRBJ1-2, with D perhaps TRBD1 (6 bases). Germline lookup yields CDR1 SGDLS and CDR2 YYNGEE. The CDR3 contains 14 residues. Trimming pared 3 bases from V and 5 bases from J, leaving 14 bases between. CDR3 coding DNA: TGTGCCAGCAGCGCCCAAACCGGGACATATGGCTACACCTTC. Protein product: CASSAQTGTYGYTF.

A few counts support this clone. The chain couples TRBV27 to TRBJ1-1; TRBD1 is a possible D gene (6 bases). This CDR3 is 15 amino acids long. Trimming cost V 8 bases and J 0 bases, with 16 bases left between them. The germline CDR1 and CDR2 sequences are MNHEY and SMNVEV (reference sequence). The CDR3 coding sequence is TGTGCCAGCTCAATGGCGAGGGGGATGAACACTGAAGCTTTCTTT. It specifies CASSMARGMNTEAFF.

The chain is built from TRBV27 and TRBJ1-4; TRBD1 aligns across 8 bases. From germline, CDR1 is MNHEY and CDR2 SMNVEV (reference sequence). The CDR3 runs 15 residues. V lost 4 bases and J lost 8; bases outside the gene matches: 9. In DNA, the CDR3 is TGTGCCAGCAGTTCCCGGACAGGGTTAGAGGAAAAACTGTTTTTT. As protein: CASSSRTGLEEKLFF.

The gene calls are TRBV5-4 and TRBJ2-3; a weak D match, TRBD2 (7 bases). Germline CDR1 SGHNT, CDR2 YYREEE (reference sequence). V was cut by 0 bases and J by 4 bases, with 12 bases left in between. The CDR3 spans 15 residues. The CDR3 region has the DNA TGTGCCAGCAGCTTGGGTTGGGGGGGCGCAGATACGCAGTATTTT. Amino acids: CASSLGWGGADTQYF.

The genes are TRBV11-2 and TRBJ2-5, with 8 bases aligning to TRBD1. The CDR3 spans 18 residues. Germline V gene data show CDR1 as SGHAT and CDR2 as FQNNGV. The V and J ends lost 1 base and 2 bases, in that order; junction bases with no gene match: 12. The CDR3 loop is CASSLVWSGGEEQETQYF. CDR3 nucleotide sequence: TGTGCCAGCAGCTTAGTTTGGTCAGGGGGCGAAGAACAAGAGACCCAGTACTTC.

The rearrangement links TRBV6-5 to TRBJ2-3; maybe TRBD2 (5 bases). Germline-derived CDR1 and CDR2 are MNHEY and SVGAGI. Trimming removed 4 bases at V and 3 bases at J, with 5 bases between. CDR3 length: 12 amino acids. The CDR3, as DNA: TGTGCCAGCAGTTCGGGGACAGATACGCAGTATTTT. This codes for CASSSGTDTQYF.

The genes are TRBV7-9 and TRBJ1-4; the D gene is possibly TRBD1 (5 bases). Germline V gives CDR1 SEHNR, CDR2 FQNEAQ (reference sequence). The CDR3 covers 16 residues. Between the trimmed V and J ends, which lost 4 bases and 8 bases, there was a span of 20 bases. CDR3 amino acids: CASSSYVGGDGEKLFF. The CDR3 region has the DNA TGTGCCAGCAGCTCGTACGTCGGGGGTGACGGAGAAAAACTGTTTTTT.

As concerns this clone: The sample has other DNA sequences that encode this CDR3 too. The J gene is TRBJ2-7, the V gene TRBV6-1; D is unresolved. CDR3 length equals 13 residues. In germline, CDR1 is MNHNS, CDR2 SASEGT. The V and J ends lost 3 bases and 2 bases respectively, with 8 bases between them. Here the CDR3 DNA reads TGTGCCAGCAGTGATGGGCCCACCTACGAGCAGTACTTC. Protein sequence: CASSDGPTYEQYF.

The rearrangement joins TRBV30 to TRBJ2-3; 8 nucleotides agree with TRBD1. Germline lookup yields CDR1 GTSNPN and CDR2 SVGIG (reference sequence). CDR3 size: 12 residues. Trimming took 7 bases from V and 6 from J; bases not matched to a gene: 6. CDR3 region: CASQGAGDTQYF. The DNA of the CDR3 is TGTGCCTCTCAGGGGGCCGGGGATACGCAGTATTTT.

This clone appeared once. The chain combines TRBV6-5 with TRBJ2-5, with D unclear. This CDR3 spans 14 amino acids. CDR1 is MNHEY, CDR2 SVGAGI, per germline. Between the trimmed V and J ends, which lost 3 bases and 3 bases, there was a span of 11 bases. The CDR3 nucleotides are TGTGCCAGCAGTTATCTATACAGAAAAGAGACCCAGTACTTC. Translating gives CASSYLYRKETQYF.

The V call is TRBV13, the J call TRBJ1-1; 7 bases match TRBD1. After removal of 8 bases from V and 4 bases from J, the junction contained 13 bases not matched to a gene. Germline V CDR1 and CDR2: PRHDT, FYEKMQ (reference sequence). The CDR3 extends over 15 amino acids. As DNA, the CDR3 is TGTGCCAGCGTTAGACAGGGAGCGGGTGGCACTGAAGCTTTCTTT. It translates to CASVRQGAGGTEAFF.

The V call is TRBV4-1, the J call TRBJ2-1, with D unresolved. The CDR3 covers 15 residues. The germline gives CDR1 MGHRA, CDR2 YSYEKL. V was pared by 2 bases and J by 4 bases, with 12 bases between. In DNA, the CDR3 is TGCGCCAGCAGCCAACCTAGTAGGGTTTACAATGAGCAGTTCTTC. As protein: CASSQPSRVYNEQFF.

The CDR3 is CASSQEEANYEQYF. CDR3 nucleotide sequence: TGCGCCAGCAGCCAAGAAGAGGCCAACTACGAGCAGTACTTC. The genes are TRBV4-1 and TRBJ2-7; the D is unclear. V was clipped by 0 bases and J by 3 bases, with 9 bases between them. This CDR3 spans 14 amino acids. Germline-derived CDR1 and CDR2 are MGHRA and YSYEKL.

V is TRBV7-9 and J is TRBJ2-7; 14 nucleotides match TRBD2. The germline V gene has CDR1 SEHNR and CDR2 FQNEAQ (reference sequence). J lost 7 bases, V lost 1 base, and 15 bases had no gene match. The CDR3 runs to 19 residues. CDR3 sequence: CASSLVEVTGLAGVDEQYF. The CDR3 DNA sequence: TGTGCCAGCAGCTTAGTGGAAGTAACGGGACTAGCGGGAGTTGATGAGCAGTACTTC.

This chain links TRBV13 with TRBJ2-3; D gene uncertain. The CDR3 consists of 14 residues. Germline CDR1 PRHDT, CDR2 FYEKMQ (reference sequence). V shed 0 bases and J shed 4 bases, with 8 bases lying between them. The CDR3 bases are TGTGCCAGCAGCTTAGGCCGGCTAGCAGATACGCAGTATTTT. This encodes CASSLGRLADTQYF.

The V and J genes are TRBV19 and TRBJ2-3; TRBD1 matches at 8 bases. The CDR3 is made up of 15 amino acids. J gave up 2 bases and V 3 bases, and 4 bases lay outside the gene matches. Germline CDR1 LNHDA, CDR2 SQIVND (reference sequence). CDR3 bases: TGTGCCAGTAGTATCACAGGGGGTGACACAGATACGCAGTATTTT. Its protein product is CASSITGGDTDTQYF. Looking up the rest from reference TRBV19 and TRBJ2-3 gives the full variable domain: DGGITQSPKYLFRKEGQNVTLSCEQNLNHDAMYWYRQDPGQGLRLIYYSQIVNDFQKGDIAEGYSVSREKKESFPLTVTSAQKNPTAFYLCASSITGGDTDTQYFGPGTRLTVL.

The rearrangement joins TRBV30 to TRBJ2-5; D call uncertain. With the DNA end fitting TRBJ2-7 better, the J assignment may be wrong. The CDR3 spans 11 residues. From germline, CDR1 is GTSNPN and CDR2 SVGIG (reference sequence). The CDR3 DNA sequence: TGTGCCTGGTCAGGCTCCTACGAGCAGTACTTC. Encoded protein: CAWSGSYEQYF.

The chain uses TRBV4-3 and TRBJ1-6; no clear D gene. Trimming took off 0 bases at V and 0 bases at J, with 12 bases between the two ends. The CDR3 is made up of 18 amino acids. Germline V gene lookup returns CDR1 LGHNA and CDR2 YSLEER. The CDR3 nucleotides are TGCGCCAGCAGCCAAGAGGTGCCGGCTGCCTCCTATAATTCACCCCTCCACTTT. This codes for CASSQEVPAASYNSPLHF.